The entry below gives a single T cell receptor (beta chain) sequence along with its context. The antigen remains undetermined. The record originates from a study of graft-versus-host responses after intestinal transplantation. Whole-study context: Multivisceral, liver-intestinal, or isolated intestinal transplants were received by the recipients.

General study results and limits: Individuals carrying graft-donor T cell macrochimerism showed high graft-versus-host to host-versus-graft clonal ratios in allografts. Peak circulating GvH clone levels tracked with early post-transplant HvG declines. Researchers found GvH clones in recipient marrow, and some showed up first in ileum or blood.

TCRdb's table, derived via immunoSEQ multiplex PCR, lists solely in-frame clones and lacks some. The sample lists roughly 93,000 clones; roughly 91% were seen once. The clonotype was recovered from a human donor who received an intestinal transplant. Source: unstimulated CD8+ T cells sorted from spleen or lymph node cells, taken before intestinal transplant.

The CDR3 DNA reads TGTGCCAGCAGCTTGACTAGCGGCCCCACAGATACGCAGTATTTT. Translated: CASSLTSGPTDTQYF. The chain couples TRBV7-2 to TRBJ2-3; 9 positions match TRBD2. Germline V gene lookup returns CDR1 SGHTA and CDR2 FQGNSA. The CDR3 runs to 15 residues. The V and J ends lost 3 bases and 2 bases, in that order; junction bases with no gene match: 3.